The 18 T cell receptor beta chains below all came from one sample that was sequenced in a study of cytomegalovirus exposure and HLA in healthy donors. PCR used 60 Vbeta primers and 13 Jbeta primers. Profiling relied on immunoSEQ multiplex PCR, and the TCRdb table lists in-frame clones only, not all of them. The repertoire has approximately 170,000 clones, 85% of them found once; the top ten carry 1%. Sequenced: PBMCs. These TCRs come from a boy between 2 and 10 years old in good health and CMV-seronegative.

V is TRBV19 and J is TRBJ1-1; no clear D. The CDR3 contains 11 residues. V was shortened by 3 bases and J by 7 bases, with 6 bases between the two germline ends. Germline loops: CDR1 LNHDA, CDR2 SQIVND (reference sequence). As DNA, the CDR3 is TGTGCCAGTAGTATTTCGGGTGAAGCTTTCTTT. It codes for CASSISGEAFF.

This clone turned up a few times. This chain links TRBV10-3 with TRBJ2-1; no definite D call. The CDR3 totals 11 residues. CDR1 ENHRY and CDR2 SYGVKD come from the germline V gene. Trimming removed 3 bases at V and 9 bases at J, with 6 bases between. The DNA of the CDR3 is TGTGCCATCAGTGATTACGGTGAGCAGTTCTTC. Protein sequence: CAISDYGEQFF.

The table lists this clone with a few counts. The chain uses TRBV30 and TRBJ1-5, with D perhaps TRBD1 (6 bases). CDR3 length equals 15 residues. Germline V gene lookup returns CDR1 GTSNPN and CDR2 SVGIG (reference sequence). Deletions cut 2 bases from V and 0 bases from J, with 11 bases between. CDR3 amino acids: CAWSSGDYSNQPQHF. The CDR3 DNA sequence: TGTGCCTGGAGTTCAGGGGATTATAGCAATCAGCCCCAGCATTTT.

V and J are TRBV27 and TRBJ2-3; maybe TRBD1 (5 bases). CDR1 and CDR2 (germline): MNHEY, SMNVEV (reference sequence). V was cut by 0 bases and J by 2 bases, with 9 bases left in between. There are 15 residues in the CDR3. The CDR3 DNA reads as TGTGCCAGCAGTTTATCGATCAGGGTCACAGATACGCAGTATTTT. It is translated as CASSLSIRVTDTQYF.

This chain joins TRBV4-2 and TRBJ2-3, with 13 bases matching TRBD2. The length of the CDR3 is 17 residues. J was trimmed by 5 bases and V by 0 bases; bases with no gene match: 5. Germline V gene data show CDR1 as LGHNA and CDR2 as YNFKEQ. CDR3 DNA: TGTGCCAGCAGCCAAGATCTGGGACTAGCGGGGCAAGATACGCAGTATTTT. Translating gives CASSQDLGLAGQDTQYF.

The J gene is TRBJ2-7, the V gene TRBV18; TRBD1 aligns across 9 bases. The ends lost 4 bases at V and 2 bases at J; junction bases unmatched: 9. The CDR3 sequence is 16 residues long. The germline V gene has CDR1 KGHSH and CDR2 LQKENI. The CDR3 is CASSHAGTGMAYEQYV. The CDR3 nucleotides are TGTGCCAGCTCACACGCCGGGACAGGGATGGCCTACGAGCAGTACGTC.

The V gene is TRBV7-2, the J gene TRBJ2-5; 8 bases match TRBD2. After removal of 1 base from V and 4 bases from J, the junction contained 5 bases not matched to a gene. This CDR3 region has 15 residues. The germline CDR1 and CDR2 sequences are SGHTA and FQGNSA. The CDR3 loop is CASSLVGTRVETQYF. CDR3 sequence (DNA): TGTGCCAGCAGCTTAGTAGGGACTAGGGTAGAGACCCAGTACTTC.

The J gene is TRBJ1-1, the V gene TRBV11-3; tentative D call: TRBD1 (5 bases). Germline CDR1 SGHNT, CDR2 YENEEA. The CDR3 has 15 amino acids. Deletions cut 2 bases from V and 0 bases from J, with 10 bases between. This chain's CDR3 is CASSLIRVMNTEAFF. The CDR3 DNA reads TGTGCCAGCAGCTTAATCAGGGTAATGAACACTGAAGCTTTCTTT.

This chain connects TRBV4-1 to TRBJ2-3; no reliable D call. Trimming cost V 0 bases and J 4 bases, with 14 bases left between them. Looked up from germline, CDR1 is MGHRA and CDR2 is YSYEKL. The CDR3 is 16 residues long. In DNA, the CDR3 is TGCGCCAGCAGCCAAGATCCCCGCTCAGGCGCAGATACGCAGTATTTT. Residues: CASSQDPRSGADTQYF.

This chain connects TRBV6-1 to TRBJ2-7; 8 bases are a match to TRBD1. This CDR3 contains 14 residues. J gave up 1 base and V 6 bases, and 5 bases lay outside the gene matches. The germline CDR1 and CDR2 sequences are MNHNS and SASEGT. The CDR3 sequence: CASRKTGASYEQYV. In DNA form, the CDR3 reads TGTGCCAGCAGAAAGACAGGGGCTTCCTACGAGCAGTACGTC.

The CDR3 is CTSSQDRSGCTDTQYF. CDR3 DNA sequence: TGCACCAGCAGCCAAGATCGTAGCGGGTGCACAGATACGCAGTATTTT. J is TRBJ2-3 and V is TRBV1; TRBD2, as called in the table, went unchecked against the DNA. TRBV1 is tagged as a pseudogene. The CDR3 covers 16 residues.

V gene TRBV12-5 combines with J gene TRBJ1-1; tentatively, D is TRBD1 (5 bases). The CDR3 length is 15 residues. Germline-derived CDR1 and CDR2 are LGHNT and FRNRAP. Trimming took 2 bases from V and 4 from J, leaving 14 bases between them. The DNA for the CDR3 is TGTGCTAGTGGTTTGCCCGGCAGGGCCCCCACTGAAGCTTTCTTT. Translating it yields CASGLPGRAPTEAFF.

The chain recombines TRBV2 with TRBJ2-7; D unclear. Per germline, CDR1 SNHLY and CDR2 FYNNEI. The CDR3 has 14 amino acids. V was cut by 4 bases and J by 5 bases, with 15 bases left in between. The CDR3 coding sequence is TGTGCCAGCAGTGCCCCAGCCCCGAGGAACGAGCAGTACTTC. The encoded protein is CASSAPAPRNEQYF.

The gene calls are TRBV9 and TRBJ1-1; D is unresolved. This CDR3 is 13 amino acids long. The germline CDR1 and CDR2 sequences are SGDLS and YYNGEE. Deletions cut 4 bases from V and 6 bases from J, with 13 bases between. This chain's CDR3 is CASSPGRVAEAFF. In nucleotides, the CDR3 is TGTGCCAGCAGCCCCGGGAGGGTCGCTGAAGCTTTCTTT.

The rearrangement uses TRBV2 and TRBJ1-5; D unclear. Trimming took off 2 bases at V and 0 bases at J, with 8 bases between the two ends. This CDR3 is 15 amino acids long. Germline V lookup: CDR1 SNHLY, CDR2 FYNNEI. The CDR3 DNA reads as TGTGCCAGCAGTGAACAGGTAAATAGCAATCAGCCCCAGCATTTT. Amino acid sequence: CASSEQVNSNQPQHF.

This clone occurred a few times. The junction differs from germline at one of its ends, possibly a read error. The chain couples TRBV6-4 to TRBJ2-1, with TRBD2 as a possible D gene (5 bases). Germline lookup yields CDR1 MRHNA and CDR2 SNTAGT. The CDR3 is made up of 13 amino acids. CDR3 DNA sequence: TGTGCCAGCAGCGACTACGAGTACAATGAGCAGTTCTTC. This encodes CASSDYEYNEQFF.

The chain recombines TRBV29-1 with TRBJ2-7; 8 nucleotides match TRBD1. Trimming took 1 base from V and 6 from J; bases not matched to a gene: 8. The CDR3 runs to 14 residues. The germline V gene has CDR1 SQVTM and CDR2 ANQGSEA. The CDR3 sequence: CSVEGTGQGIEQYF. In DNA form, the CDR3 reads TGCAGCGTTGAAGGGACCGGACAGGGAATCGAGCAGTACTTC.

The chain couples TRBV5-4 to TRBJ2-2; 9 bases match TRBD1. The J segment lost 4 bases and the V segment lost 4 bases, leaving 5 bases of the junction unmatched. Germline CDR1 is SGHNT and CDR2 is YYREEE (reference sequence). This CDR3 spans 15 amino acids. CDR3 DNA: TGTGCCAGCAGCCGCGGGGACAGGGCCACCGGGGAGCTGTTTTTT. Translating it yields CASSRGDRATGELFF. The whole variable domain, remainder taken from reference TRBV5-4 and TRBJ2-2, is ETGVTQSPTHLIKTRGQQVTLRCSSQSGHNTVSWYQQALGQGPQFIFQYYREEENGRGNFPPRFSGLQFPNYSSELNVNALELDDSALYLCASSRGDRATGELFFGEGSRLTVL.